What follows are 12 T cell receptor beta chains derived from one specimen sequenced in a study of a mutant IDH1 vaccine in newly diagnosed glioma (dated by TCRdb to 2020 to 2023). To prepare the library, the immunoSEQ multiplex PCR assay was applied. The source is immuneACCESS, and TCRdb retained only in-frame sequences with V and J called. Part of the clones is not carried over; for the studies checked, unresolved V genes explain less than half of this, and the remainder is unexplained. This sample holds under 150,000 clones; 90% were observed only once. 0.6% to 0.7% of the sample rests with the top ten. The sample's time point, from its label and the paper: week 11, during vaccination. Each vaccine dose was 300 ug of a 20-mer mutant IDH1 peptide in Montanide, given subcutaneously with topical imiquimod. Antigens of these TCRs are unknown. Sequenced here: PBMCs, sampled from a glioma patient whose treatment included an IDH1 peptide vaccine. Source of these receptors: a woman between 50 and 59 years old with glioma.

The J gene is TRBJ1-1, the V gene TRBV5-6; TRBD1 matches 8 bases. Germline V gene sequence: CDR1 SGHDT, CDR2 YYEEEE. The CDR3 has 16 residues. The junction had 8 bases not matched to a gene; V was cut back by 0 bases and J by 4 bases. The CDR3 here is CASSLAGDQGATEAFF. As DNA, the CDR3 is TGTGCCAGCAGCTTGGCTGGTGACCAGGGGGCCACTGAAGCTTTCTTT.

The CDR3 region is CASSPQPNTEAFF. DNA for the CDR3: TGTGCCAGCTCACCCCAGCCTAACACTGAAGCTTTCTTT. V is TRBV18 and J is TRBJ1-1; D unresolved. V lost 3 bases to trimming and J lost 2 bases, with 7 bases between them. The germline CDR1 and CDR2 sequences are KGHSH and LQKENI. This CDR3 spans 13 amino acids.

The rearrangement uses TRBV7-2 and TRBJ2-3; 11 bases agree with TRBD2. Unmatched junction bases numbered 4, after V lost 4 bases and J lost 1 base. Germline lookup yields CDR1 SGHTA and CDR2 FQGNSA. CDR3 length: 16 amino acids. CDR3 DNA sequence: TGTGCCAGCAGCTCGACTAGCGGGGTTGGCACAGATACGCAGTATTTT. Protein product: CASSSTSGVGTDTQYF.

The chain is built from TRBV15 and TRBJ2-1; TRBD2 matches 12 bases. The CDR3 has 14 amino acids. Trimming cost V 6 bases and J 7 bases; bases outside gene matches: 4. Germline assignment: CDR1 LNHNV and CDR2 YYDKDF (reference sequence). The CDR3 coding sequence is TGTGCCACCAGTCAGACTAGCGGGAGTAATGAGCAGTTCTTC. It specifies CATSQTSGSNEQFF.

In DNA form, the CDR3 reads TGTGCCAGCTCACCTCCCGGAAACACCATATATTTT. Protein: CASSPPGNTIYF. The chain has TRBV18 and TRBJ1-3, with D hard to call. The CDR3 consists of 12 residues. V lost 3 bases and J lost 4, with 4 bases in between. Germline V lookup: CDR1 KGHSH, CDR2 LQKENI.

CDR3 bases: TGTGCCTGGAATCGGGGGGTTGGGGCCTACGAGCAGTACTTC. It is translated as CAWNRGVGAYEQYF. The rearrangement links TRBV30 to TRBJ2-7, with TRBD2 matching over 7 bases. The CDR3 runs 14 residues. The ends lost 4 bases at V and 2 bases at J; junction bases unmatched: 8. CDR1 GTSNPN and CDR2 SVGIG come from the germline V gene (reference sequence).

The chain links TRBV15 to TRBJ1-4, with D possibly TRBD1 on 5 matching bases. The CDR3 totals 13 residues. Trimming removed 2 bases from V and 7 bases from J, with 8 bases in between. In germline, CDR1 is LNHNV, CDR2 YYDKDF (reference sequence). CDR3 sequence (DNA): TGTGCCACCAGCAGACAGAGGGGTGAAAAACTGTTTTTT. As protein: CATSRQRGEKLFF.

This clone was found once. The V and J genes are TRBV5-1 and TRBJ2-5, with 8 bases fitting TRBD1. This CDR3 is 14 amino acids long. The germline V gene encodes CDR1 SGHRS and CDR2 YFSETQ. After removal of 8 bases from V and 0 bases from J, the junction contained 6 bases not matched to a gene. The DNA for the CDR3 is TGCGCCAGTCGGACAGGGATGGACCAAGAGACCCAGTACTTC. Amino acid sequence: CASRTGMDQETQYF.

This sequence joins TRBV19 and TRBJ2-3, with 11 nucleotides matching TRBD2. Looked up from germline, CDR1 is LNHDA and CDR2 is SQIVND (reference sequence). Trimming at V came to 8 bases and at J to 6 bases, leaving 7 bases not matched to a gene. The CDR3 contains 14 residues. CDR3 nucleotides: TGTGCCAGTGTAGCGGGAGGGCCCTGGGATACGCAGTATTTT. Its translation is CASVAGGPWDTQYF.

This chain links TRBV10-2 with TRBJ2-5; 10 nucleotides line up with TRBD1. Gene TRBJ2-7 matches the end of the DNA better, so the J call may be wrong. CDR1 is WSHSY, CDR2 SAAADI, per germline. This CDR3 is 15 amino acids long. The DNA of the CDR3 is TGCGCCAGCACTCAAGGGACAGGGGTAAACTACGAGCAGTACTTC. Its protein product is CASTQGTGVNYEQYF.

The chain recombines TRBV7-9 with TRBJ2-7; possibly TRBD1 for D (6 bases). Trimming removed 5 bases from V and 7 bases from J, with 12 bases in between. Germline CDR1 is SEHNR and CDR2 is FQNEAQ (reference sequence). There are 12 residues in the CDR3. DNA of the CDR3: TGTGCCAGCAGCAGGGGGTCGGGTGAGCAGTACTTC. Its translation is CASSRGSGEQYF.

The chain has TRBV19 and TRBJ2-6, with unresolved D. This CDR3 is 13 amino acids long. The germline CDR1 and CDR2 sequences are LNHDA and SQIVND (reference sequence). V gave up 7 bases and J gave up 0 bases, with 4 bases separating them. The CDR3 here is CASKLSGANVLTF. CDR3 nucleotides: TGTGCCAGTAAACTCTCTGGGGCCAACGTCCTGACTTTC.